This is a list of T cell receptor beta chains from one sample in a study of blood T cell repertoires in COVID-19. The assay was immunoSEQ multiplex PCR, and TCRdb's table has in-frame clones only and misses some. The profile shows 200,000 to 250,000 clones, around 90% of them singletons. The sequenced material came from PBMCs or T cells enriched from blood (not recorded which). The receptors come from a man in his fifties or sixties who had been exposed to COVID-19. The CDR3 runs from the conserved cysteine through the conserved F or W. D genes are given only for firm matches.

J: TRBJ1-1
V: TRBV6-5
length: 13
D: .
CDR3: CASSTVLNTEAFF

J: TRBJ2-2
V: TRBV6-5
length: 14
D: TRBD2
CDR3: CASSPWTSGRELFF

J: TRBJ1-1
V: TRBV2
length: 15
D: TRBD1
CDR3: CASTPLTGTGTEAFF

J: TRBJ2-6
V: TRBV27
length: 19
D: TRBD1
CDR3: CASSPTGTGFERGANVLTF

J: TRBJ1-3
V: TRBV5-1
length: 16
D: .
CDR3: CASSLYGSATGNTIYF

J: TRBJ2-2
V: TRBV5-1
length: 16
D: .
CDR3: CASSPDAYANTGELFF

J: TRBJ1-4
V: TRBV2
length: 14
D: .
CDR3: CASSGGLYNEKLFF

J: TRBJ1-5
V: TRBV7-6
length: 16
D: TRBD1
CDR3: CASSLAQGQGGQPQHF

J: TRBJ1-1
V: TRBV7-3
length: 14
D: .
CDR3: CASRSDPYGTEAFF

J: TRBJ2-5
V: TRBV18
length: 14
D: TRBD2
CDR3: CASSPPGGKETQYF

J: TRBJ2-7
V: TRBV5-5
length: 15
D: TRBD1
CDR3: CASSTGPGQSYEQYF

J: TRBJ1-2
V: TRBV9
length: 13
D: .
CDR3: CASSVDRSYGYTF

J: TRBJ2-1
V: TRBV29-1
length: 14
D: .
CDR3: CSVGASYHYNEQFF

J: TRBJ1-4
V: TRBV6-5
length: 16
D: TRBD1
CDR3: CASSYQSTGTNEKLFF

J: TRBJ2-3
V: TRBV5-1
length: 15
D: TRBD2
CDR3: CASSLDAGGTDTQYF

J: TRBJ1-5
V: TRBV6-5
length: 12
D: .
CDR3: CASTPGNQPQHF

J: TRBJ1-1
V: TRBV10-3
length: 14
D: .
CDR3: CAISETGQNTEAFF

J: TRBJ1-2
V: TRBV30
length: 13
D: TRBD1
CDR3: CACKTGDNYGYTF

J: TRBJ1-2
V: TRBV5-4
length: 15
D: .
CDR3: CASSLRIQGSYGYTF

J: TRBJ2-6
V: TRBV28
length: 17
D: TRBD1
CDR3: CASSLGKQGPLSNVLTF

J: TRBJ2-1
V: TRBV10-1
length: 15
D: .
CDR3: CASSEVGGLYNEQFF

J: TRBJ1-2
V: TRBV11-3
length: 13
D: .
CDR3: CASSPGHSYGYTF

J: TRBJ2-7
V: TRBV5-4
length: 14
D: .
CDR3: CASSSWGGQYEQYF